This T cell receptor (beta chain) stems from a study of human T cells and chemical hapten exposure. The overall study: Skin on the upper inner arm, around 2 cm by around 2 cm in size, was sensitized with 2% DPC.

In TCRdb, the RACE reads were re-called with MiXCR into one record per CDR3 protein. The sample includes around 130,000 distinct CDR3 sequences, approximately 10% of them seen just once. The length of the CDR3 is 14 residues. Germline V gives CDR1 SGHRS, CDR2 YFSETQ. V was clipped by 3 bases and J by 3 bases, with 11 bases between them. Documented time point: patch test 3, about 24 weeks after DPC sensitization. The treatment is: therapeutic diphenylcyclopropenone sensitization with weekly scalp DPC. At patch-test visits, sampling came before the patch test. The chain uses TRBV5-1 and TRBJ2-3; maybe TRBD2 (5 bases). This TCR was recovered from a woman between 45 and 60 years old with alopecia areata. Some clones in this sample may be carry-over from other donors' samples. Sequencing used whole blood, obtained in connection with sensitization to the hapten diphenylcyclopropenone (DPC). Here the CDR3 DNA reads TGCGCCAGCAGCTCGGAGGATTTGACAGATACGCAGTATTTT. Translated: CASSSEDLTDTQYF. Looking up the rest from reference TRBV5-1 and TRBJ2-3 gives the full variable domain: KAGVTQTPRYLIKTRGQQVTLSCSPISGHRSVSWYQQTPGQGLQFLFEYFSETQRNKGNFPGRFSGRQFSNSRSEMNVSTLELGDSALYLCASSSEDLTDTQYFGPGTRLTVL.